The entry below describes one T cell receptor (beta chain). The antigen remains undetermined. Sample-barcoded 5' priming and a J-beta primer mix drove a second PCR of roughly 7 to 11 cycles. The template-switch adaptor was a 5' adaptor with 12 random nucleotides. It tagged each cDNA molecule. TCRdb re-called the 5' RACE reads with MiXCR, one entry per CDR3 protein. The data show approximately 1,700,000 distinct CDR3 sequences, roughly 43% seen once. Each donor's blood draw was roughly 9.5 milliliters of peripheral blood. At least 6 micrograms of total RNA were extracted per sample. V shed 1 base and J shed 9 bases, with 9 bases lying between them. This CDR3 spans 12 amino acids. Germline-derived CDR1 and CDR2 are SGHTA and FQGNSA. The entry originates in a study of blood T cells in healthy people across ages. Overall study results and limits: While age rose, TCR beta diversity per million T cells dropped in a roughly linear way.

The receptor was derived from a human donor in good health. Sequenced: blood. The chain recombines TRBV7-2 with TRBJ1-1, with D tentatively TRBD1 (5 bases). The CDR3 DNA sequence: TGTGCCAGCAGCTTAGGGACATGGAAAGCTTTCTTT. This gives the protein CASSLGTWKAFF. Complete variable domain (other parts from reference TRBV7-2 and TRBJ1-1): GAGVSQSPSNKVTEKGKDVELRCDPISGHTALYWYRQSLGQGLEFLIYFQGNSAPDKSGLPSDRFSAERTGGSVSTLTIQRTQQEDSAVYLCASSLGTWKAFFGQGTRLTVV.